This TCR beta chain is drawn from a study of cytomegalovirus exposure and HLA in healthy donors. Study at large: Most donors, roughly 84% of a few hundred genotyped, fell in the Caucasian-associated ancestry cluster.

PCR involved 60 Vbeta and 13 Jbeta primers. The assay was immunoSEQ multiplex PCR, and TCRdb's table has in-frame clones only and misses some. The data show some 110,000 clones, around 75% seen once. Germline V gives CDR1 SGHVS, CDR2 FQNEAQ. This CDR3 has 14 residues. The V gene end was trimmed by 6 bases and the J gene end by 4 bases; junction bases not matched to a gene: 6. Points from the study as a whole: In an earlier analysis, most TCR beta V segments were productive about 87% or about 30% of the time. Later, TCR association rates were found to vary by HLA locus, highest for DRB1 and lowest for HLA-C.

On this clone itself: Its antigen is currently unknown.

Sequenced sample: PBMCs. This clonotype originated in a woman in her thirties in good health and CMV-seronegative. The chain employs TRBV7-8 and TRBJ1-3; 7 nucleotides match TRBD1. In DNA form, the CDR3 reads TGTGCCAGCAGTCCACAGGGGTCCGGAAACACCATATATTTT. Its translation: CASSPQGSGNTIYF.